This TCR beta chain appears in the sequencing data of a study of low-dose radiotherapy and immunotherapy resistance in tumors. Study in general: Aspirin was taken orally by patients at 300 mg daily for four cycles from cycle 1 day 1.

Time point described: before trial treatment. As their treatment, donors received nivolumab, ipilimumab, aspirin, low-dose cyclophosphamide and low-dose radiotherapy. Each patient who was eligible had an advanced solid tumor with no tumor-infiltrating lymphocytes. This clonotype was observed at least ten times. Alpha and beta chains were covered, as first-strand cDNA relied on TRAV- and TRBV-specific primers. PCR amplification of the TCRs was performed with Phusion for 20 PCR cycles, and it relied on a constant-region primer together with a V-primer adapter. In TCRdb, the reads were re-called with MiXCR into one record per CDR3 protein. The table shows 60,000 to 90,000 distinct CDR3 sequences, with less than 35% occurring only once. Germline V gene lookup returns CDR1 SGHTA and CDR2 FQGTGA. V lost 7 bases and J lost 4; bases outside the gene matches: 6. The CDR3 runs 14 residues.

The source is a female donor with ovarian cancer. The material sequenced was PBMCs, taken before treatment. This rearrangement joins TRBV7-3 to TRBJ2-2; 7 nucleotides match TRBD1. The CDR3 reads CASTTSGGTGELFF. As DNA, the CDR3 is TGTGCCAGCACTACATCAGGGGGCACCGGGGAGCTGTTTTTT.